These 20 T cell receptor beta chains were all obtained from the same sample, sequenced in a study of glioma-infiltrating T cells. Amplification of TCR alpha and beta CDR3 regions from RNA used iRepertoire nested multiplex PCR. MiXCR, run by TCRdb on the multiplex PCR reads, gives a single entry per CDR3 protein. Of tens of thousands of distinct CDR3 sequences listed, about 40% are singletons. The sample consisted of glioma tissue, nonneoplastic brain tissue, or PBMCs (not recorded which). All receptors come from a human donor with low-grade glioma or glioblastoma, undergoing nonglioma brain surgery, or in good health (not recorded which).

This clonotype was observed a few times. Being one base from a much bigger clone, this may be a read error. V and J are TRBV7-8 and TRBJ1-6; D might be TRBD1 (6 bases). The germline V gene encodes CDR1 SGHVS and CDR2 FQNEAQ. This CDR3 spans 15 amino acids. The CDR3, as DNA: TGTGCCAGCAGCCTATACAGGGAGAATAATTCACCCCCCCACTTT. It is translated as CASSLYRENNSPPHF. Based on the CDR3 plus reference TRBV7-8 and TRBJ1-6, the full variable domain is GAGVSQSPRYKVAKRGQDVALRCDPISGHVSLFWYQQALGQGPEFLTYFQNEAQLDKSGLPSDRFFAERPEGSVSTLKIQRTQQEDSAVYLCASSLYRENNSPPHFGNGTRLTVT.

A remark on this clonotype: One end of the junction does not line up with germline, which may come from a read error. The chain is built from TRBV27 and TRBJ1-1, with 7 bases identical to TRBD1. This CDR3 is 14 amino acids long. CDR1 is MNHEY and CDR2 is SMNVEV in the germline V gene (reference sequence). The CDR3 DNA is TGTGCCAGCAGCGCCCGGAGAGGGGGCGCGGAAGCCCTCTTT. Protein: CASSARRGGAEALF.

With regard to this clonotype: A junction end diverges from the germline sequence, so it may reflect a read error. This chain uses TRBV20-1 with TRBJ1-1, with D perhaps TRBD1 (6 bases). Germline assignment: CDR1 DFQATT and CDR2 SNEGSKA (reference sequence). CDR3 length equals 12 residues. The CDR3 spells CSAGGGNTEAFF. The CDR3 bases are TGCAGTGCAGGGGGTGGAAACACAGAAGCTTTCTTT.

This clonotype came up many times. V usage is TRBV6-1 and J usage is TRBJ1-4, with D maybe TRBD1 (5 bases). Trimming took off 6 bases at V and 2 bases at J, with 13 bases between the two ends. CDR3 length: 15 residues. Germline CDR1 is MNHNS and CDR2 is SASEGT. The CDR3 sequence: CASRLGPQTNEKLFF. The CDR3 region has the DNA TGTGCCAGCAGATTGGGACCCCAGACTAATGAAAAACTGTTTTTT.

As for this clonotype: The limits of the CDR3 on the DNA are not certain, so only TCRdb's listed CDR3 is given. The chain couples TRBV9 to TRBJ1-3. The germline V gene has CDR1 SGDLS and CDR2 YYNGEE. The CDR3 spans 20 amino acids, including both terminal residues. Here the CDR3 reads CASSFYICSARRISGNTIYF.

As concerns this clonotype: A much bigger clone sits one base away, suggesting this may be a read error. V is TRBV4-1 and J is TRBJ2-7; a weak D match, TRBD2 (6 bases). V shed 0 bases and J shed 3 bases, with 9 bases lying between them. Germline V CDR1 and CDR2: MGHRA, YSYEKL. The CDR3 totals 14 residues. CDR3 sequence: CASSQEGGNYEQYF. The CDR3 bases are TGCGCCAGCAGCCAAGAGGGAGGAAACTACGAGCAGTACTTC.

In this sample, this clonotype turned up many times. CDR3 sequence reads: CASSRGGLGSYEQYF. The CDR3 nucleotides read TGTGCCAGCAGTCGAGGGGGTTTGGGGTCCTACGAGCAGTACTTC. The chain employs TRBV6-1 and TRBJ2-7; D perhaps matches TRBD1 (6 bases). The length of the CDR3 is 15 residues. V lost 5 bases and J lost 1, with 15 bases in between. Germline CDR1 MNHNS, CDR2 SASEGT.

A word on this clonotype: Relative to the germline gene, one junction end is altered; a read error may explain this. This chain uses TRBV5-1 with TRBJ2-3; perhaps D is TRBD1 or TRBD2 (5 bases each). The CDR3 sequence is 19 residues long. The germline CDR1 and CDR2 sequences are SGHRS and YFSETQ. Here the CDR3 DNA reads TGCGCCAGCAGCCTAATGACCAGGGAAAGGTTTGAGCGGCCAGATACGCGGTATTTT. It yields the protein CASSLMTRERFERPDTRYF.

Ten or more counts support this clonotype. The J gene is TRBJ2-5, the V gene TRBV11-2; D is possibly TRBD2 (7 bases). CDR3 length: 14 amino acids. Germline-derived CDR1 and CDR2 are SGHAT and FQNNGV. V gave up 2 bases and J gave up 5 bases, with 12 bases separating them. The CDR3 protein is CASSLRGGDETQYF. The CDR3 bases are TGTGCCAGCAGCTTAAGGGGGGGGGATGAGACCCAGTACTTC. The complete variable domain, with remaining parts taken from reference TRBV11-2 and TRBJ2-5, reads EAGVAQSPRYKIIEKRQSVAFWCNPISGHATLYWYQQILGQGPKLLIQFQNNGVVDDSQLPKDRFSAERLKGVDSTLKIQPAKLEDSAVYLCASSLRGGDETQYFGPGTRLLVL.

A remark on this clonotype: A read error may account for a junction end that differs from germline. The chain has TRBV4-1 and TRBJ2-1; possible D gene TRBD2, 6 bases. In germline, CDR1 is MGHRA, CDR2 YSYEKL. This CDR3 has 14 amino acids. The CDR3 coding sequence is TGCTCCAGCAGCCAAGAGGGAGGAGACAATGCGCAGTGCTTC. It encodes CSSSQEGGDNAQCF.

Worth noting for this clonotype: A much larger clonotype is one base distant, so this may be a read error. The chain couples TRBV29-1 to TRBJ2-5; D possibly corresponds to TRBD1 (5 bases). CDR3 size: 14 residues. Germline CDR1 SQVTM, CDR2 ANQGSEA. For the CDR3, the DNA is TGCAGCTTTGAACCCATAAGGGGCGGAGAGACCCAGTACTTC. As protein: CSFEPIRGGETQYF.

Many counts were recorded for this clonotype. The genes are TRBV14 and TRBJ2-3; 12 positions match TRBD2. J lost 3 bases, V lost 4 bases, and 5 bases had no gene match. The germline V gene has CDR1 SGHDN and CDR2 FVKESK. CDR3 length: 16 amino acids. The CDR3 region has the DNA TGTGCCAGCAGCCCACCTAGCGGGAGGGCGACAGATACGCAGTATTTT. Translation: CASSPPSGRATDTQYF.

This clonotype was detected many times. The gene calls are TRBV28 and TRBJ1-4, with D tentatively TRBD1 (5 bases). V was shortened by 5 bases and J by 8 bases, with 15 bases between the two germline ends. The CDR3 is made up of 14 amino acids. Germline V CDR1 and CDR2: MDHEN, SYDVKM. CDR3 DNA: TGTGCCAGCAGTACACGTCGACAGTCGGAAAAACTGTTTTTT. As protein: CASSTRRQSEKLFF. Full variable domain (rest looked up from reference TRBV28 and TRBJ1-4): DVKVTQSSRYLVKRTGEKVFLECVQDMDHENMFWYRQDPGLGLRLIYFSYDVKMKEKGDIPEGYSVSREKKERFSLILESASTNQTSMYLCASSTRRQSEKLFFGSGTQLSVL.

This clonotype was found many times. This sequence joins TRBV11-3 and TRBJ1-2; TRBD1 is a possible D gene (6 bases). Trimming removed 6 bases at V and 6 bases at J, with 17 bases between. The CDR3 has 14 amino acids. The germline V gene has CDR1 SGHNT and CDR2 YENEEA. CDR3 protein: CASSEGGRIDGYTF. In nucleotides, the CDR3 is TGTGCCAGCAGTGAGGGGGGGCGGATTGATGGCTACACCTTC.

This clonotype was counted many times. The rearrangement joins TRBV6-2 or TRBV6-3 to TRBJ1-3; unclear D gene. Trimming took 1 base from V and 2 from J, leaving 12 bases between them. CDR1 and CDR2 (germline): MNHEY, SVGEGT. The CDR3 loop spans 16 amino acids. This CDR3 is CASSYYGRTTGNTIYF. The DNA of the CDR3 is TGTGCCAGCAGTTACTACGGACGGACTACTGGAAACACCATATATTTT.

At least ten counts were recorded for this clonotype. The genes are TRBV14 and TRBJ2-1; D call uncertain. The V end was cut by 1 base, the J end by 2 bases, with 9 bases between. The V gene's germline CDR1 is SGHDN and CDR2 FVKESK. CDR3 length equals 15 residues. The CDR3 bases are TGTGCCAGCAGCCAAGGAGCGCCTCCCTACAATGAGCAGTTCTTC. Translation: CASSQGAPPYNEQFF.

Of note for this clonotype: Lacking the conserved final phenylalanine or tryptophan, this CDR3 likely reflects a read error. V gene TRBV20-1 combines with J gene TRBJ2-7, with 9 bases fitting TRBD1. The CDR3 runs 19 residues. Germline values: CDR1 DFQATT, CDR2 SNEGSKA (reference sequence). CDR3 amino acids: CSARGQWTGASTNSHEQYS. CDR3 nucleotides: TGCAGTGCTAGAGGGCAGTGGACAGGGGCCTCGACGAACTCCCACGAGCAGTACTCC.

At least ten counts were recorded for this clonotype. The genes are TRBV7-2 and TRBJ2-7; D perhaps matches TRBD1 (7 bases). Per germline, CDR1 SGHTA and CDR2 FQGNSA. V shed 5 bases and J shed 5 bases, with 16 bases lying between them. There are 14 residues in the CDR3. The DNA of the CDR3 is TGTGCCAGCAGCCCCGACAGGGAGGTCCACGAGCAGTACTTC. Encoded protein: CASSPDREVHEQYF.

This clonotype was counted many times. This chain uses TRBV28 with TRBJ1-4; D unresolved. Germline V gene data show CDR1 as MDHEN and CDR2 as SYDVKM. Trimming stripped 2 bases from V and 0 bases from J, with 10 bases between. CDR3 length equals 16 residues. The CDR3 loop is CASSLLGGATNEKLFF. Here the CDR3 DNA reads TGTGCCAGCAGTTTACTTGGCGGCGCAACTAATGAAAAACTGTTTTTT.

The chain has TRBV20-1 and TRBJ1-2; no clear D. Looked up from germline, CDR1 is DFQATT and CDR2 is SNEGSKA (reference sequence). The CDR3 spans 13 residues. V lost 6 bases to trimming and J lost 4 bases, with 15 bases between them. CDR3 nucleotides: TGCAGTGCCTCTCGGGGAGCTAGCTATGGCTACACCTTC. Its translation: CSASRGASYGYTF.